The rows below give T cell receptor beta chains drawn from one sample of a study of blood T cell repertoires in COVID-19. Measured with immunoSEQ multiplex PCR; TCRdb has only the in-frame clones, and not every one. The sample consists of under 250,000 clones, roughly 88% of them appearing once. Sample: peripheral blood. The source of these receptors is an elderly woman with COVID-19, enrolled during active disease. CDR3s include the opening cysteine and the closing phenylalanine or tryptophan. Clone size is not always given. Where it is, it says once, few, many or a class for expanded clones.

j_call,clone_size,cdr3_length,v_call,cdr3_aa
TRBJ1-5,-,16,TRBV5-1,CASSLGEGRGNQPQHF
TRBJ2-1,-,15,TRBV6-6,CASSQRDTRYNEQFF
TRBJ2-2,-,12,TRBV9,CASSVGSGELFF
TRBJ1-5,-,15,TRBV11-2,CASSQGVIGNQPQHF
TRBJ2-2,-,15,TRBV18,CASPLQGANTGELFF
TRBJ2-1,once,15,TRBV4-2,CASSQDLLARNEQFF
TRBJ2-1,-,15,TRBV9,CASSVGQLINNEQFF
TRBJ1-1,-,15,TRBV5-1,CASSSTGTGPTEAFF
TRBJ2-7,-,15,TRBV27,CASSMTGKMTYEQYF
TRBJ2-7,-,11,TRBV20-1,CSGIRGYEQYF
TRBJ2-5,-,13,TRBV30,CAWRFGGEETQYF
TRBJ2-1,once,13,TRBV18,CASSGRAMGEQFF
TRBJ1-1,-,13,TRBV12-3/TRBV12-4,CASRTDRGAEAFF
TRBJ1-2,-,15,TRBV7-2,CASSILLGGVDGYTF
TRBJ2-7,-,11,TRBV20-1,CSAATGTSLYF
TRBJ1-5,-,15,TRBV7-2,CASSFDGSSNQPQHF
TRBJ1-5,-,18,TRBV9,CASSVLVPRGPRNQPQHF
TRBJ1-3,-,16,TRBV7-8,CASSLTGGTSGNTIYF
TRBJ2-3,-,13,TRBV7-2,CASSLAGGDTQYF
TRBJ1-2,-,14,TRBV11-2,CASSLGQGAGGYTF
TRBJ1-1,few,14,TRBV7-2,CASSAKGGGAEAFF
TRBJ2-5,-,16,TRBV18,CASSTREGTFVETQYF
TRBJ2-5,few,15,TRBV2,CASSGSGGARETQYF
TRBJ1-4,few,17,TRBV10-3,CAISEIRTVSGNEKLFF
TRBJ1-4,-,15,TRBV10-3,CAISDSGSTNEKLFF
TRBJ2-3,-,13,TRBV5-1,CASGGGGTDTQYF
TRBJ1-4,-,20,TRBV4-2,CASSQEGGSIGGTGWEKLFF
TRBJ2-5,-,10,TRBV20-1,CSASIETQYF
TRBJ1-2,-,13,TRBV3-1/TRBV3-2,CASSQDYSYGYTF
TRBJ1-2,many,15,TRBV19,CASSVTLDRGEGYTF
TRBJ2-1,-,15,TRBV5-1,CASSLTGQGYNEQFF
TRBJ1-4,-,13,TRBV6-5,CASRGLTSEKLFF
TRBJ1-1,-,16,TRBV28,CASISRTGNLNTEAFF
TRBJ2-1,-,14,TRBV7-2,CASSLLGGAGEQFF
TRBJ1-6,-,16,TRBV28,CASSSRQYSYNSPLHF
TRBJ2-3,-,15,TRBV7-9,CASSFVGGSTDTQYF
TRBJ1-2,-,14,TRBV28,CASSSPAVGGGYTF
TRBJ2-7,-,15,TRBV28,CASRFGVPSSYEQYF
TRBJ1-5,-,14,TRBV20-1,CSASPNPWNQPQHF
TRBJ1-3,few,16,TRBV5-1,CASSLAGGAYGNTIYF
TRBJ2-7,-,13,TRBV7-3,CASSYGTFGEQYF
TRBJ1-2,-,14,TRBV29-1,CSVEPTGTGGGYTF
TRBJ1-3,-,14,TRBV4-3,CASSPAGSGNTIYF
TRBJ1-1,-,15,TRBV6-2/TRBV6-3,CASSSPGQGSYGAFF
TRBJ1-1,-,13,TRBV28,CASSHLDTHKAFF
TRBJ1-1,-,15,TRBV19,CASSIGAGDYTEAFF
TRBJ2-2,-,14,TRBV5-8,CASSSQIYTGELFF
TRBJ1-2,-,15,TRBV3-1/TRBV3-2,CASSQGEAVPRGYTF
TRBJ2-5,-,14,TRBV24-1,CATSDPGLEETQYF
TRBJ2-3,-,11,TRBV29-1,CSVGFLDSQYF
TRBJ2-5,-,14,TRBV19,CASRKQGSEETQYF
TRBJ2-1,once,18,TRBV9,CASSVGRGQVGHGNEQFF
TRBJ1-2,-,17,TRBV28,CASSSSGGAGAIYGYTF
TRBJ1-1,-,12,TRBV25-1,CASSESGREAFF
TRBJ2-1,-,13,TRBV18,CASSLGLDNEQFF